This TCR beta chain was obtained from a study of blood T cell repertoires in COVID-19. Per germline, CDR1 LNHDA and CDR2 SQIVND (reference sequence). The CDR3 totals 11 residues. The V end lost 3 bases, the J end lost 11 bases, and 7 bases lay between the germline ends. In the study's own analysis: By means of reference gene primer amplification, nucleated cell counts were estimated. Clones were read by immunoSEQ multiplex PCR, and TCRdb kept only the in-frame ones, dropping some. Clone size and the V and J calls come from that table; the DNA yielded D and trimming. This table holds about 130,000 clones, around 83% found once.

The clonotype was recovered from a woman older than 75 with acute or convalescent COVID-19. The sample taken for sequencing was peripheral blood. This sequence joins TRBV19 and TRBJ1-4; D gene ambiguous. CDR3 in DNA: TGTGCCAGTAGTATCGAGGGTAAACTGTTTTTT. The encoded protein is CASSIEGKLFF. The complete variable domain, with remaining parts taken from reference TRBV19 and TRBJ1-4, reads DGGITQSPKYLFRKEGQNVTLSCEQNLNHDAMYWYRQDPGQGLRLIYYSQIVNDFQKGDIAEGYSVSREKKESFPLTVTSAQKNPTAFYLCASSIEGKLFFGSGTQLSVL.